These 21 T cell receptor beta chains were all obtained from the same sample, sequenced in a study of T cell responses to AZD1222 COVID-19 vaccine. The method was immunoSEQ multiplex PCR; TCRdb's version includes in-frame clones alone and lacks a portion of them. The profile covers tens of thousands of clones, with 80% to 90% appearing a single time and approximately 15% taken by the ten largest. The sequencing used peripheral blood, collected on day 0 of AZD1222 vaccination. These receptors came from an adult in good health.

The chain is built from TRBV6-5 and TRBJ1-5; the match to TRBD1 covers 8 bases. Germline trimming cut 6 bases from V and 0 bases from J; bases unmatched to any gene: 4. The CDR3 contains 15 residues. Germline V gene data show CDR1 as MNHEY and CDR2 as SVGAGI. In nucleotides, the CDR3 is TGTGCCAGCAGCAAGGACAGGGTTAGCAATCAGCCCCAGCATTTT. The encoded protein is CASSKDRVSNQPQHF.

V gene TRBV27 combines with J gene TRBJ1-1; the D gene is possibly TRBD1 (5 bases). Germline CDR1 is MNHEY and CDR2 is SMNVEV (reference sequence). The CDR3 has 14 residues. Trimming shortened V by 5 bases and J by 1 base, and 11 bases separated the two germline ends. CDR3 DNA: TGTGCCAGCAGTCTCCGGGACGGGAACACTGAAGCTTTCTTT. Amino acid sequence: CASSLRDGNTEAFF.

The chain uses TRBV13 and TRBJ2-5; D gene ambiguous. The germline V gene has CDR1 PRHDT and CDR2 FYEKMQ (reference sequence). V lost 2 bases to trimming and J lost 9 bases, with 7 bases between them. This CDR3 has 11 amino acids. CDR3 region: CASSLTGSQYF. The CDR3 region has the DNA TGTGCCAGCAGCTTAACTGGGTCCCAGTACTTC.

The V gene is TRBV7-2, the J gene TRBJ2-1, with D perhaps TRBD1 or TRBD2 (5 bases each). CDR3 length equals 13 residues. Germline V gene sequence: CDR1 SGHTA, CDR2 FQGNSA. The V end was cut by 3 bases, the J end by 9 bases, with 12 bases between. The CDR3 sequence is CASSFPPGAEQFF. The CDR3 bases are TGTGCCAGCAGCTTCCCCCCCGGGGCTGAGCAGTTCTTC.

The chain recombines TRBV24-1 with TRBJ2-1, with TRBD2 as a possible D gene (6 bases). V gave up 3 bases and J gave up 6 bases, with 17 bases separating them. The CDR3 covers 16 residues. The germline V gene encodes CDR1 KGHDR and CDR2 SFDVKD. The CDR3 DNA reads as TGTGCCACCAGTGATCGGATCGGCGGGAAGGGCAATGAGCAGTTCTTC. Translation gives CATSDRIGGKGNEQFF.

V is TRBV12-3 or TRBV12-4 and J is TRBJ1-5, with D possibly matching TRBD1 (5 bases). The CDR3 is made up of 13 amino acids. Trimming removed 6 bases from V and 8 bases from J, with 14 bases in between. CDR3 sequence: CASRDTTVEPQHF. DNA for the CDR3: TGTGCCAGCAGAGATACGACAGTGGAGCCCCAGCATTTT.

The CDR3 here is CASKTSIMNEQFF. The CDR3 coding sequence is TGTGCCAGCAAGACTAGTATAATGAATGAGCAGTTCTTC. The V and J genes are TRBV2 and TRBJ2-1; D perhaps matches TRBD2 (6 bases). The germline V gene has CDR1 SNHLY and CDR2 FYNNEI. V lost 7 bases to trimming and J lost 7 bases, with 14 bases between them. This CDR3 has 13 amino acids.

This clone was observed a handful of times. The chain employs TRBV5-5 and TRBJ1-2; the match to TRBD1 covers 7 bases. The ends lost 5 bases at V and 7 bases at J; junction bases unmatched: 11. The CDR3 has 14 amino acids. Germline V gives CDR1 SGHKS, CDR2 YYEKEE (reference sequence). The CDR3: CASSLNTGVFGYTF. The CDR3 DNA follows: TGTGCCAGCAGTTTAAATACAGGGGTTTTTGGCTACACCTTC.

The chain is built from TRBV6-5 and TRBJ2-6, with 9 nucleotides matching TRBD1. The CDR3 runs 15 residues. The V segment lost 5 bases and the J segment 2 bases; nucleotides outside the gene matches: 1. CDR1 is MNHEY and CDR2 is SVGAGI in the germline V gene. For the CDR3, the DNA is TGTGCCAGCAGTCGGGACAGGGCTGGGGCCAACGTCCTGACTTTC. It translates to CASSRDRAGANVLTF.

The chain links TRBV2 to TRBJ2-6, with D possibly being TRBD1 (6 bases). The CDR3 is made up of 18 amino acids. CDR1 SNHLY and CDR2 FYNNEI come from the germline V gene. Trimming pared 2 bases from V and 1 base from J, leaving 15 bases between. DNA of the CDR3: TGTGCCAGCAGTGAAACAGGGAGCTTTTGGTCTGGGGCCAACGTCCTGACTTTC. Translated, it gives CASSETGSFWSGANVLTF.

The chain has TRBV20-1 and TRBJ2-1; D might be TRBD2 (6 bases). Trimming pared 3 bases from V and 4 bases from J, leaving 10 bases between. CDR3 length: 13 residues. The V gene's germline CDR1 is DFQATT and CDR2 SNEGSKA (reference sequence). CDR3 protein: CSASERVYNEQFF. The DNA for the CDR3 is TGCAGTGCTAGTGAGCGGGTTTACAATGAGCAGTTCTTC.

The chain couples TRBV6-5 to TRBJ1-4, with D uncertain. Trimming pared 0 bases from V and 7 bases from J, leaving 15 bases between. The germline V gene encodes CDR1 MNHEY and CDR2 SVGAGI. CDR3 length: 16 amino acids. CDR3 protein: CASSYSWTARGEKLFF. The DNA for the CDR3 is TGTGCCAGCAGTTACTCGTGGACGGCCCGGGGTGAAAAACTGTTTTTT.

The chain links TRBV6-6 to TRBJ2-3; 7 nucleotides align to TRBD1. The CDR3 totals 15 residues. With V trimmed by 0 bases and J by 1 base, 1 base remained unmatched. Per germline, CDR1 MNHNY and CDR2 SVGAGI (reference sequence). The CDR3 DNA reads as TGTGCCAGCAGTTACTCGGGGACAGGCACAGATACGCAGTATTTT. It translates to CASSYSGTGTDTQYF.

In this sample, this clone turned up once. The chain recombines TRBV29-1 with TRBJ1-2, with D possibly matching TRBD1 (5 bases). Looked up from germline, CDR1 is SQVTM and CDR2 is ANQGSEA. The V and J ends lost 7 bases and 9 bases respectively, with 21 bases between them. The CDR3 totals 13 residues. This CDR3 reads CSGGATSRDSYTF. The CDR3 DNA reads TGCAGCGGTGGGGCCACTTCTAGGGATAGCTACACCTTC.

The rearrangement uses TRBV9 and TRBJ2-1, with D uncertain. The CDR3 runs to 11 residues. Trimming left V 7 bases short and J 5 bases short, with 7 bases between. Germline CDR1 reads SGDLS; CDR2 reads YYNGEE. The CDR3 spells CASQTNNEQFF. In DNA form, the CDR3 reads TGTGCCAGCCAGACCAACAATGAGCAGTTCTTC.

This clone appeared once. The V call is TRBV6-5, the J call TRBJ1-2, with D unclear. The V gene lost 6 bases and the J gene lost 10 bases, with 18 bases spanning the gap. The CDR3 has 13 amino acids. The V gene's germline CDR1 is MNHEY and CDR2 SVGAGI. The CDR3 bases are TGTGCCAGCAGCCCCTTGGCGGTCGGGGACTACACCTTC. Residues: CASSPLAVGDYTF.

V is TRBV7-2 and J is TRBJ1-3; D is possibly TRBD1 (5 bases). V lost 1 base, J lost 0 bases, and 13 bases lay in between. This CDR3 is 17 amino acids long. CDR1 SGHTA and CDR2 FQGNSA come from the germline V gene. The chain's CDR3 is CASSLVGGTASGNTIYF. The CDR3 DNA reads TGTGCCAGCAGCTTAGTGGGAGGGACGGCCTCTGGAAACACCATATATTTT.

The chain is built from TRBV30 and TRBJ1-6; D uncertain. Trimming cost V 0 bases and J 7 bases, with 10 bases left between them. CDR1 is GTSNPN and CDR2 is SVGIG in the germline V gene (reference sequence). The CDR3 is 14 amino acids. CDR3 protein: CAWSVRGGNSPLHF. As DNA, the CDR3 is TGTGCCTGGAGTGTACGTGGAGGAAATTCACCCCTCCACTTT.

The chain links TRBV7-8 to TRBJ1-3; possibly TRBD1 for D (5 bases). The ends were cut back, 5 bases at V and 0 bases at J, with 14 bases in the middle. Germline CDR1 is SGHVS and CDR2 is FQNEAQ. The CDR3 extends over 16 amino acids. The CDR3, as DNA: TGTGCCAGCAGCGCGGGACTCCAAACCTCTGGAAACACCATATATTTT. This translates into CASSAGLQTSGNTIYF.

This chain joins TRBV4-1 and TRBJ2-1; 7 bases align to TRBD2. Germline-derived CDR1 and CDR2 are MGHRA and YSYEKL. The CDR3 is 13 amino acids. J gave up 10 bases and V 6 bases, and 9 bases lay outside the gene matches. CDR3 nucleotide sequence: TGCGCCAGCAGAACAACGGGGGGACTAGAGCAGTTCTTC. It yields the protein CASRTTGGLEQFF.

The chain has TRBV7-2 and TRBJ2-1; 8 nucleotides align to TRBD2. V lost 3 bases, J lost 7 bases, and 5 bases stayed unmatched. From germline, CDR1 is SGHTA and CDR2 FQGNSA. CDR3 length equals 14 residues. The CDR3 here is CASSFRTSRNEQFF. For the CDR3, the DNA is TGTGCCAGCAGCTTCCGGACTAGCAGGAATGAGCAGTTCTTC.